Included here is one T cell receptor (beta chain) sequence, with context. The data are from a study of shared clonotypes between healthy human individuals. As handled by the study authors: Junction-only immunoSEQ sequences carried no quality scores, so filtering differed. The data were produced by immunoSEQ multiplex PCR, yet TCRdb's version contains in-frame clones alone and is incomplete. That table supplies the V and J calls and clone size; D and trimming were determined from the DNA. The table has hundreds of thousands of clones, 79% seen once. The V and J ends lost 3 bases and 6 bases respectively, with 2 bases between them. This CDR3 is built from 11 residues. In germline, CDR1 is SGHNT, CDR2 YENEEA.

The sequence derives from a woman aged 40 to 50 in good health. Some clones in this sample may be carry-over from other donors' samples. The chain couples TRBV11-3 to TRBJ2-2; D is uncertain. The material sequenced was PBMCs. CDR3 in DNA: TGTGCCAGCAGCTTGGCCGGGGAGCTGTTTTTT. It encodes CASSLAGELFF. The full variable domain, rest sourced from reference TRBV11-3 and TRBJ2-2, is EAGVVQSPRYKIIEKKQPVAFWCNPISGHNTLYWYLQNLGQGPELLIRYENEEAVDDSQLPKDRFSAERLKGVDSTLKIQPAELGDSAVYLCASSLAGELFFGEGSRLTVL.